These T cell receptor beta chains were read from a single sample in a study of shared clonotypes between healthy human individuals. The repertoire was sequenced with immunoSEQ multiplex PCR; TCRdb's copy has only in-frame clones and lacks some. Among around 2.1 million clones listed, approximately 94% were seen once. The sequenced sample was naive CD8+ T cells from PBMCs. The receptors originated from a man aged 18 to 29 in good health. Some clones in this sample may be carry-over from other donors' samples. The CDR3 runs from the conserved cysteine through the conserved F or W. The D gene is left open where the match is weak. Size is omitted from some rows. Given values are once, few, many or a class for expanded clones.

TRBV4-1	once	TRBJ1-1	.	CASSQTLTVNTEAFF	TGCGCCAGCAGTCAAACGCTGACGGTTAACACTGAAGCTTTCTTT
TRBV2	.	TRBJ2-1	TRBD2	CATNPTAGVMDEQFF	TGTGCCACCAACCCCACAGCGGGAGTCATGGATGAGCAGTTCTTC
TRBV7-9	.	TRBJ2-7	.	CASSLGSGGQPYEQYF	TGTGCCAGCAGCTTAGGGTCGGGGGGCCAACCCTACGAGCAGTACTTC
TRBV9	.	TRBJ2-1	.	CASSAGSYNEQFF	TGTGCCAGCAGTGCGGGCTCCTACAATGAGCAGTTCTTC
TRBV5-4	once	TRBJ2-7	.	CASSLMGASEQYF	TGTGCCAGCAGCTTAATGGGGGCGAGTGAGCAGTACTTC
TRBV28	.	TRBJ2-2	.	CASSFLGIYATGSNTGELFF	TGTGCCAGCAGTTTTTTGGGGATCTACGCGACAGGAAGCAACACCGGGGAGCTGTTTTTT
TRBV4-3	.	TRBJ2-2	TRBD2	CASSQGSGRLTGELFF	TGCGCCAGCAGCCAAGGGAGCGGGAGATTAACCGGGGAGCTGTTTTTT
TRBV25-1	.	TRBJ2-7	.	CASSGSYEQYF	TGTGCCAGCAGTGGTTCTTACGAGCAGTACTTC
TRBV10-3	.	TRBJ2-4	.	CAISESERTRAKNIQYF	TGTGCCATCAGTGAGTCGGAACGGACCAGAGCCAAAAACATTCAGTACTTC
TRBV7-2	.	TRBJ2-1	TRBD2	CASSLATGLAGYNEQFF	TGTGCCAGCAGCTTAGCGACGGGACTAGCGGGCTACAATGAGCAGTTCTTC
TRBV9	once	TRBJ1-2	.	CASSPGRGDGYTF	TGTGCCAGCAGCCCCGGGCGGGGAGATGGCTACACCTTC
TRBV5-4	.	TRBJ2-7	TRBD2	CASSAAGGPTYEQYF	TGTGCCAGCAGCGCAGCGGGAGGGCCTACCTACGAGCAGTACTTC
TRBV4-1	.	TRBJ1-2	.	CASSQGAGVYGYTF	TGCGCCAGCAGCCAAGGGGCAGGCGTCTATGGCTACACCTTC
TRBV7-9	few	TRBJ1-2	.	CASSSGLYGYTF	TGTGCCAGCAGCTCGGGACTCTATGGCTACACCTTC
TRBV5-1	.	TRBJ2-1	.	CASSLAGTPDEQFF	TGCGCCAGCAGCTTGGCCGGGACACCGGATGAGCAGTTCTTC
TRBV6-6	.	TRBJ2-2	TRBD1	CASSRARGGGSGELFF	TGTGCCAGCAGCCGAGCCAGAGGGGGCGGCTCCGGGGAGCTGTTTTTT
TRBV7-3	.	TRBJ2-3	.	CASSPRGASTDTQYF	TGTGCCAGCAGCCCCCGGGGCGCGAGCACAGATACGCAGTATTTT
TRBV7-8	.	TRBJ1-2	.	CASSHPGLYGYTF	TGTGCCAGCAGCCACCCCGGACTCTATGGCTACACCTTC
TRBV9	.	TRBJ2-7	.	CASSVGPGTPAYEQYF	TGTGCCAGCAGCGTAGGTCCCGGGACCCCGGCCTACGAGCAGTACTTC
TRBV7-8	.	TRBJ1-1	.	CASSSYRNTEAFF	TGTGCCAGCAGTTCGTACAGGAACACTGAAGCTTTCTTT
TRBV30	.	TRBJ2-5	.	CAVSPGMLETQYF	TGTGCCGTCAGTCCGGGGATGTTAGAGACCCAGTACTTC
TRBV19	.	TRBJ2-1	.	CASIGGTGYNEQFF	TGTGCCAGTATTGGGGGTACTGGTTACAATGAGCAGTTCTTC
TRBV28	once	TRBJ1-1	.	CASSKRTDDEAFF	TGTGCCAGCAGTAAGCGCACCGACGATGAAGCTTTCTTT
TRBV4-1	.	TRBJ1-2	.	CASSQDAETHRNYGYTF	TGCGCCAGCAGCCAAGACGCAGAAACTCACAGGAACTATGGCTACACCTTC
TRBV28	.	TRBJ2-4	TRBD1	CASSFRGRTAKNIQYF	TGTGCCAGCAGTTTTAGGGGGCGCACGGCCAAAAACATTCAGTACTTC
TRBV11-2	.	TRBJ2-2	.	CASSLGGIGELFF	TGTGCCAGCAGCTTAGGAGGAATCGGGGAGCTGTTTTTT
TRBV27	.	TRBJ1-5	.	CASSLLWWGRESNQPQHF	TGTGCCAGCAGTTTATTATGGTGGGGGAGAGAAAGCAATCAGCCCCAGCATTTT
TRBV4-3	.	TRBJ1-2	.	CASSQDLSDTNYGYTF	TGCGCCAGCAGCCAAGATCTGAGCGATACTAACTATGGCTACACCTTC
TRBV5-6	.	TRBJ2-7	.	CASSFPSSFVGFSYEQYF	TGTGCCAGCAGCTTCCCCTCGAGTTTTGTGGGATTCTCCTACGAGCAGTACTTC
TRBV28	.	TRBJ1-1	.	CASSAAGAPEAFF	TGTGCCAGCAGTGCCGCGGGGGCCCCTGAAGCTTTCTTT
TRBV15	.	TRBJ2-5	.	CATSRVTGLQETQYF	TGTGCCACCAGCAGAGTTACAGGGCTTCAAGAGACCCAGTACTTC
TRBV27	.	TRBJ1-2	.	CASSSDTYSGGPGVDGYTF	TGTGCCAGCAGCTCCGATACCTATAGTGGGGGCCCGGGGGTTGATGGCTACACCTTC
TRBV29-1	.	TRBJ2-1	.	CSVLDYNEQFF	TGCAGCGTTCTAGACTACAATGAGCAGTTCTTC
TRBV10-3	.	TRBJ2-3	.	CAISETGPSTDTQYF	TGTGCCATCAGTGAAACGGGCCCAAGCACAGATACGCAGTATTTT
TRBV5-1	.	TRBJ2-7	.	CASRQAETYEQYF	TGCGCCAGCAGGCAGGCCGAAACCTACGAGCAGTACTTC
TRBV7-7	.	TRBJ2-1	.	CASSSGAGKPYNEQFF	TGTGCCAGCAGCTCAGGTGCGGGAAAGCCCTACAATGAGCAGTTCTTC
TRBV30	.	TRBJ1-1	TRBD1	CAWSIDREYTEAFF	TGTGCCTGGAGTATCGACAGGGAGTACACTGAAGCTTTCTTT
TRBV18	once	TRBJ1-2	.	CASWTGQPSRGYTF	TGTGCCAGCTGGACTGGACAGCCGAGTCGGGGCTACACCTTC
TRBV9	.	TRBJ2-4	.	CASSVAVGGAKNIQYF	TGTGCCAGCAGCGTAGCGGTAGGGGGAGCCAAAAACATTCAGTACTTC
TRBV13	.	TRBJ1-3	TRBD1	CASSLGQGVGNTIYF	TGTGCCAGCAGCTTAGGACAGGGGGTTGGAAACACCATATATTTT
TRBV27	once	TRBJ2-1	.	CASSFRWVNEQFF	TGTGCCAGCAGTTTTCGGTGGGTTAATGAGCAGTTCTTC
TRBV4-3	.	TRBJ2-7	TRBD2	CASSQGTSGRDEQYF	TGCGCCAGCAGCCAAGGGACTAGCGGGAGGGACGAGCAGTACTTC
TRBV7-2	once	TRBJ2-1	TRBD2	CASSPAAGLARLEQFF	TGTGCCAGCAGCCCTGCTGCGGGACTAGCGAGACTTGAGCAGTTCTTC
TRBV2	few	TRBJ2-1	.	CASVRVPYNEQFF	TGTGCCAGCGTGAGGGTACCCTACAATGAGCAGTTCTTC
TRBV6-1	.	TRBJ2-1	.	CASSEAHQPLYRQFF	TGTGCCAGCAGTGAAGCGCACCAGCCCCTTTACCGGCAGTTCTTC
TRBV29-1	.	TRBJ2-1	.	CSVELLGGDRIYNEQFF	TGCAGCGTTGAACTCCTGGGGGGGGACAGGATTTACAATGAGCAGTTCTTC
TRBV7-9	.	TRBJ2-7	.	CASSVGQTYEQYF	TGTGCCAGCAGCGTAGGACAGACCTACGAGCAGTACTTC
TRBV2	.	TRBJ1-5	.	CASSDRGIGDQPQHF	TGTGCCAGCAGTGATAGGGGAATCGGGGATCAGCCCCAGCATTTT
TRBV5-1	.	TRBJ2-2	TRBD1	CASSFRTGGETGELFF	TGCGCCAGCAGCTTCAGGACAGGGGGCGAGACCGGGGAGCTGTTTTTT
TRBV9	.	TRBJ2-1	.	CASSVVGGTYNEQFF	TGTGCCAGCAGCGTAGTAGGGGGTACCTACAATGAGCAGTTCTTC
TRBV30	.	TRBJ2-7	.	CAWSVREGSTYEQYF	TGTGCCTGGAGTGTACGCGAGGGTTCGACCTACGAGCAGTACTTC
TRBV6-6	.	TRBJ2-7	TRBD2	CASSYSIGGRGEQYF	TGTGCCAGCAGTTACTCGATCGGCGGGAGAGGCGAGCAGTACTTC